This T cell receptor beta chain appears in the sequencing data of a study of T cells in Graves' hyperthyroidism and ophthalmopathy. Study outcomes and limitations: Blood also held most thyroid clonotypes expanded beyond 0.001.

Per germline, CDR1 MDHEN and CDR2 SYDVKM. The CDR3 length is 16 residues. V trimming: 1 base; J trimming: 6 bases; junction bases outside the gene matches: 11. Hyperthyroidism in the patients, aged 18 to 65, was newly diagnosed and under 2 months in duration. Uncontrolled infections, other autoimmune diseases, pregnancy or lactation led to exclusion of patients. There are a few counts of this clonotype. Its antigen is as yet unknown. Amplification targeted TCR beta CDR3 regions from RNA transcripts. Initially, a first-round RT-PCR of the TCR CDR3 employed the HTBI primer set. TCRdb processed the multiplex PCR reads anew with MiXCR; each CDR3 protein has one entry. The top ten hold approximately 7% of the sample, which has some 560,000 distinct CDR3 sequences, around 14% seen once.

This TCR came from a woman in her twenties or thirties with Graves' hyperthyroidism. Material: blood. The chain uses TRBV28 and TRBJ1-1; 7 bases line up with TRBD1. The CDR3 coding sequence is TGTGCCAGCAGTTTATATTCGCAGGGGGGTTTGGCTGAAGCTTTCTTT. Translating gives CASSLYSQGGLAEAFF.